This T cell receptor beta chain came from a study of identical twins. Study findings and constraints: Without tracking the same donors, conclusions rested on cross-sectional statistical analysis. Twins' surplus sharing was weaker for beta out-of-frame sequences.

As concerns this clonotype: Its cognate antigen is unknown.

This CDR3 is 13 amino acids long. The germline V gene has CDR1 SGHTA and CDR2 FQGNSA. V was pared by 3 bases and J by 4 bases, with 8 bases between. TCRdb reprocessed the 5' RACE reads with MiXCR, giving one entry per CDR3 protein. The table records 230,000 or so distinct CDR3 sequences, about 8% of them present only once. In addition, the sample was reused for a study of yellow fever vaccine responses in identical twins.

The chain joins TRBV7-2 to TRBJ2-3; D ambiguous. The sample was CD8+ T cells sorted from blood. The receptor comes from a woman aged 18-35 years in good health. CDR3 in amino acids: CASSFLSSDTQYF. The CDR3 DNA follows: TGTGCCAGCAGCTTTTTGAGTTCAGATACGCAGTATTTT.